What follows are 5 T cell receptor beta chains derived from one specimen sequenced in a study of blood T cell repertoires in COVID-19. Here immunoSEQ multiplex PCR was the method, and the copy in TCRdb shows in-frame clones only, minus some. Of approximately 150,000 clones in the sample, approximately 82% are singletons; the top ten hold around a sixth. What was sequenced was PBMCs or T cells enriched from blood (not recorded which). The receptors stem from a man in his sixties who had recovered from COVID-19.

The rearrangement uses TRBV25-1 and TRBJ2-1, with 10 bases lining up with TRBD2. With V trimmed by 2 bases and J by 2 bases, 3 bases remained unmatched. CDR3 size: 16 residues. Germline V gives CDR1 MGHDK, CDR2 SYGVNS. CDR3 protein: CASSEVSGRAYNEQFF. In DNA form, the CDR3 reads TGTGCCAGCAGTGAAGTCAGCGGGAGGGCCTACAATGAGCAGTTCTTC.

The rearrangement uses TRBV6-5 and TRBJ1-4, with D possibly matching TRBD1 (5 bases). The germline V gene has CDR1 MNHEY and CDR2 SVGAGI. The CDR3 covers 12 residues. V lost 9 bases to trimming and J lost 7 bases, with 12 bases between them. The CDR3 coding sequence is TGTGCCAGTTGGGGGGTTGTTGAAAAACTGTTTTTT. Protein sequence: CASWGVVEKLFF.

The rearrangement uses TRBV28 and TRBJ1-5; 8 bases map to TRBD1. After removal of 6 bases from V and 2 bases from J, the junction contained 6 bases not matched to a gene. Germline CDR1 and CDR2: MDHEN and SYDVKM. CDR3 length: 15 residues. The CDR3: CASSSTGVGNQPQHF. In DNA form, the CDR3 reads TGTGCCAGCAGCTCGACAGGGGTGGGCAATCAGCCCCAGCATTTT.

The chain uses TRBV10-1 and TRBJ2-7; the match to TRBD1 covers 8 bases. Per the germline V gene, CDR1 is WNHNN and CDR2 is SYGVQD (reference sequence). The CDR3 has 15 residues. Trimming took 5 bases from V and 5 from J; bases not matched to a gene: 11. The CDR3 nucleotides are TGCGCCAGCAGTCAACCCGGACAGGGCACCCACGAGCAGTACTTC. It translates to CASSQPGQGTHEQYF.

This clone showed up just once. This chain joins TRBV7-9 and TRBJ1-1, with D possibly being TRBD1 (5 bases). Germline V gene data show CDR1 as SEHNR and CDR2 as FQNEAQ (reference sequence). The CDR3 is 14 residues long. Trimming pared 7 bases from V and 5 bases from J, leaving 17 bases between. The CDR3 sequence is CASTIPGINTEAFF. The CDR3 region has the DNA TGTGCCAGCACCATTCCAGGGATAAATACTGAAGCTTTCTTT.